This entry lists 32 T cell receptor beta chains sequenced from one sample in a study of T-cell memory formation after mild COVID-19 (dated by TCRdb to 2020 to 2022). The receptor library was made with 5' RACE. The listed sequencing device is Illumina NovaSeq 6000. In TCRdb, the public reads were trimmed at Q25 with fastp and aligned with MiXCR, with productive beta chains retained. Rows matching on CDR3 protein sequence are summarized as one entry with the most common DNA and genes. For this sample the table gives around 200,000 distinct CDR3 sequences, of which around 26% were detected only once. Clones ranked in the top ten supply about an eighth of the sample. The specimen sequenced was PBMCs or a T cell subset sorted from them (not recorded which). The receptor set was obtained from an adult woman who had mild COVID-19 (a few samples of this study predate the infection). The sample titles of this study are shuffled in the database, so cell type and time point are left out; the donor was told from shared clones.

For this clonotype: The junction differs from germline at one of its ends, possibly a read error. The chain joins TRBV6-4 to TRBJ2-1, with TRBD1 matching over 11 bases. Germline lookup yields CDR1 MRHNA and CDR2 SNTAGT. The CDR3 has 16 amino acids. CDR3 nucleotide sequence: TGTGCCAGCAGTGACACCCCGGACAGGGGGCCGGGACTAGTAATCTTC. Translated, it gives CASSDTPDRGPGLVIF.

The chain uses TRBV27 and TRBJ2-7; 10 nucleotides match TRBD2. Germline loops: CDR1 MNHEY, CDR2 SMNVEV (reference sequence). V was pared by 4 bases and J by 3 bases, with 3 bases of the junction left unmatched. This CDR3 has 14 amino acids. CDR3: CASSYSSGSYEQYF. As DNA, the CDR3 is TGTGCCAGCAGTTACTCTAGCGGGAGCTACGAGCAGTACTTC.

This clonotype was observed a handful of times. CDR3 sequence (DNA): TGCAGTGCTAGAACTCGCGGGACTAGCGGGAACAAACAGCAAGAGACCCAGTACTTC. Residues: CSARTRGTSGNKQQETQYF. The gene calls are TRBV20-1 and TRBJ2-5, with TRBD2 identical over 13 bases. Trimming at V came to 2 bases and at J to 2 bases, leaving 14 bases not matched to a gene. Germline V gene lookup returns CDR1 DFQATT and CDR2 SNEGSKA (reference sequence). CDR3 length equals 19 residues.

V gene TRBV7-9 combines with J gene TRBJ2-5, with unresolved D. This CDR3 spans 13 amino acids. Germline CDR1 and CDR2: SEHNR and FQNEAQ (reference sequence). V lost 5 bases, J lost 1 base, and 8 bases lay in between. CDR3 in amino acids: CASSPAFQETQYF. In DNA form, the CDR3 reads TGTGCCAGCAGCCCCGCCTTCCAAGAGACCCAGTACTTC.

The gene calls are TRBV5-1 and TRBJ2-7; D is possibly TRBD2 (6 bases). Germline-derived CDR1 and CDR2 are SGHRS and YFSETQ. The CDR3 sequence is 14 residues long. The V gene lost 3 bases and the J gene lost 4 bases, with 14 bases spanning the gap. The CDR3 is CASSSSSGSYEQYF. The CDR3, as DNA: TGCGCCAGCAGCTCTAGTAGCGGAAGTTACGAGCAGTACTTC.

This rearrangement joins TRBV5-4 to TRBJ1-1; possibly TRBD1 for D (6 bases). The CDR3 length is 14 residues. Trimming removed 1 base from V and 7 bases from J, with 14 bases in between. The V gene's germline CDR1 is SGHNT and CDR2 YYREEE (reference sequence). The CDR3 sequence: CASSLHPGVVEAFF. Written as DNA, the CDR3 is TGTGCCAGCAGCTTGCATCCAGGGGTGGTTGAAGCTTTCTTT.

In DNA form, the CDR3 reads TGTGCCAGTAGTACCGCGGGAACCATATATTTT. Its translation: CASSTAGTIYF. V and J are TRBV19 and TRBJ1-3, with D uncertain. Between the trimmed V and J ends, which lost 4 bases and 10 bases, there was a span of 8 bases. There are 11 residues in the CDR3. The germline V gene has CDR1 LNHDA and CDR2 SQIVND (reference sequence).

CDR3 protein: CATSGSGRSNTQYF. The CDR3 region has the DNA TGTGCCACGTCGGGTAGCGGGAGGTCGAATACGCAGTATTTT. V gene TRBV10-3 combines with J gene TRBJ2-3; 10 bases match TRBD2. The trim removed 10 bases at V and 7 bases at J, leaving 11 bases unmatched. Germline V gene sequence: CDR1 ENHRY, CDR2 SYGVKD. This CDR3 has 14 amino acids.

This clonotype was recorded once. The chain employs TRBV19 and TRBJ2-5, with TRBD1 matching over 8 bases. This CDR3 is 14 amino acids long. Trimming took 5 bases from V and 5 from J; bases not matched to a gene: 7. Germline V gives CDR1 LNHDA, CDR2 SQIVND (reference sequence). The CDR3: CASSPGQVYETQYF. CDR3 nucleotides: TGTGCCAGTAGTCCGGGACAGGTCTACGAGACCCAGTACTTC.

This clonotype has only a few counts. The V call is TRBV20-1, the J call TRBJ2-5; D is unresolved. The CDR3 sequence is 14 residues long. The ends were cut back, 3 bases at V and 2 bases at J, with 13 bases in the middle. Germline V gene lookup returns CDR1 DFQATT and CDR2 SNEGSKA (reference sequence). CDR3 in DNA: TGCAGTGCTAGTCCCCCCCATCAACAAGAGACCCAGTACTTC. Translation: CSASPPHQQETQYF.

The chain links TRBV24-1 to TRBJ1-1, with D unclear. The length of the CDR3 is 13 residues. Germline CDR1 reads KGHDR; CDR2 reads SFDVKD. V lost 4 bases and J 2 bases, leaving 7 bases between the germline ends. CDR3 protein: CATSDTANTEAFF. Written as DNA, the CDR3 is TGTGCCACCAGTGACACAGCAAACACTGAAGCTTTCTTT.

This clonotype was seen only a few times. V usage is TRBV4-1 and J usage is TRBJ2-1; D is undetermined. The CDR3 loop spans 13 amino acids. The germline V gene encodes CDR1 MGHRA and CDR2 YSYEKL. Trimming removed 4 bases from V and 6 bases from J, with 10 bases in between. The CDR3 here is CASSPPLLNEQFF. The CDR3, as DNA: TGCGCCAGCAGCCCCCCACTACTCAATGAGCAGTTCTTC.

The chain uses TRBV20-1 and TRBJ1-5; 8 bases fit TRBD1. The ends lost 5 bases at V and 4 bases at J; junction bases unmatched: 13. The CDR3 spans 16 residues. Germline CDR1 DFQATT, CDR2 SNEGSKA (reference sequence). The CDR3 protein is CSALAEGQGGNQPQHF. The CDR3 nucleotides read TGCAGTGCTTTGGCTGAAGGACAGGGAGGTAATCAGCCCCAGCATTTT.

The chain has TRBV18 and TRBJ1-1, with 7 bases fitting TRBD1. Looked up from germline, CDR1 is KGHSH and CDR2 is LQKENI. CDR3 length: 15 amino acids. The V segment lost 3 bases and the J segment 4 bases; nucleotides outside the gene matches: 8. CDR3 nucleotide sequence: TGTGCCAGCTCACCGGGCAGGGGGATTGTCACTGAAGCTTTCTTT. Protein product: CASSPGRGIVTEAFF.

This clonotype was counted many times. CDR3 sequence reads: CASSPGTGLNYEQYF. The CDR3 DNA reads TGTGCCAGCAGCCCCGGGACAGGGCTTAACTACGAGCAGTACTTC. V gene TRBV27 combines with J gene TRBJ2-7, with 9 bases aligning to TRBD1. CDR3 length: 15 amino acids. V shed 6 bases and J 3 bases; nucleotides not matched to a gene: 9. Germline assignment: CDR1 MNHEY and CDR2 SMNVEV (reference sequence).

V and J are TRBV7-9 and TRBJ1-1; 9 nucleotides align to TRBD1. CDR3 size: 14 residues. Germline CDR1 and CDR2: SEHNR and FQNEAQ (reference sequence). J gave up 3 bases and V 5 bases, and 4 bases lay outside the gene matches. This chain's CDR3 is CASSAWTGDTEAFF. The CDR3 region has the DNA TGTGCCAGCAGCGCCTGGACAGGGGACACTGAAGCTTTCTTT. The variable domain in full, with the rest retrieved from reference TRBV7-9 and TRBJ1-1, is DTGVSQNPRHKITKRGQNVTFRCDPISEHNRLYWYRQTLGQGPEFLTYFQNEAQLEKSRLLSDRFSAERPKGSFSTLEIQRTEQGDSAMYLCASSAWTGDTEAFFGQGTRLTVV.

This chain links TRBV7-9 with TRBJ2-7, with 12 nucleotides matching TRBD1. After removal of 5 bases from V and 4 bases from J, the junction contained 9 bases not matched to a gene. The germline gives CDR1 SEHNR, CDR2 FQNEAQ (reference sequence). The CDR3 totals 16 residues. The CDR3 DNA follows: TGTGCCAGCAGCCCAGGGGGGACAGGGGGCGGTTACGAGCAGTACTTC. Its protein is CASSPGGTGGGYEQYF.

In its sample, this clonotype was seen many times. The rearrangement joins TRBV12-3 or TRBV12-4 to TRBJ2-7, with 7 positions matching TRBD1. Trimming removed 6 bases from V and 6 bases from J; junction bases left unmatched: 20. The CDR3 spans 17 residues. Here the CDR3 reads CASSPSGDRIRSGEQYF. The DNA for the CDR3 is TGTGCCAGCAGCCCGAGTGGGGACAGAATTCGATCGGGCGAGCAGTACTTC.

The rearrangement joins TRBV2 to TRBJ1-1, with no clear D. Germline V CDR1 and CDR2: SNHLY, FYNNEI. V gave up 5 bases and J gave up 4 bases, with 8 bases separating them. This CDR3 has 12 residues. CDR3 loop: CASSIAFTEAFF. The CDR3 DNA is TGTGCCAGCAGTATTGCGTTCACTGAAGCTTTCTTT.

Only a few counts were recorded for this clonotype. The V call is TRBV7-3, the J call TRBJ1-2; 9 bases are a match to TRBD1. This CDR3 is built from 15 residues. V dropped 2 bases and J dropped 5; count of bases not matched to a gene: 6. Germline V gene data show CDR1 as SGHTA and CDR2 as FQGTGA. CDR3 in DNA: TGTGCCAGCAGCTTAGCTGCCGGGACAGGGTATGGCTACACCTTC. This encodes CASSLAAGTGYGYTF.

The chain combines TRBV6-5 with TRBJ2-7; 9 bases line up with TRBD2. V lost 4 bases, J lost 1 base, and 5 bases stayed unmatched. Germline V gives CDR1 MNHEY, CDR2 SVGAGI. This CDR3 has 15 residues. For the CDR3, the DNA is TGTGCCAGCAGTTTCGGGACTAGCTCGTCCTACGAGCAGTACTTC. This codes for CASSFGTSSSYEQYF.

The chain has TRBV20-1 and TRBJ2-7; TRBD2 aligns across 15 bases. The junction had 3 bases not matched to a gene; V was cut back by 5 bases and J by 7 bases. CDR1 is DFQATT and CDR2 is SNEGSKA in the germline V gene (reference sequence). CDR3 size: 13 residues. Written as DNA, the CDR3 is TGCAGTGCTTGGGGACTAGCGGGGGGAGAGCAGTACTTC. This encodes CSAWGLAGGEQYF.

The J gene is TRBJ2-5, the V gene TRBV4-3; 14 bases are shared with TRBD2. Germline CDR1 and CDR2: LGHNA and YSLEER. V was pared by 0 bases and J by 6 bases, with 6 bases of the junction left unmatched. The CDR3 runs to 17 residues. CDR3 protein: CASSQDPGLAGAQTQYF. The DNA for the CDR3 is TGCGCCAGCAGCCAAGATCCGGGACTAGCGGGAGCTCAGACCCAGTACTTC.

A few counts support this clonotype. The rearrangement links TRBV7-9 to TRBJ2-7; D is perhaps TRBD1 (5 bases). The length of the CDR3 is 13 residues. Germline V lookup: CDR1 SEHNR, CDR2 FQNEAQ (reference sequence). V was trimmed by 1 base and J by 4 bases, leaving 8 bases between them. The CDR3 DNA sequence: TGTGCCAGCAGCTTAGTGACAGATTACGAGCAGTACTTC. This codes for CASSLVTDYEQYF.

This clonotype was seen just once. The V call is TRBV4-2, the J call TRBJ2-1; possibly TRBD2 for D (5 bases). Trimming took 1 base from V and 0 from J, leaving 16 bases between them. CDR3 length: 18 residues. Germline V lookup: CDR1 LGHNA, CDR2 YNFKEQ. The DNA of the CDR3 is TGTGCCAGCAGCCAAGTCGTATCCAGCGGTCTCTCCTACAATGAGCAGTTCTTC. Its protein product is CASSQVVSSGLSYNEQFF.

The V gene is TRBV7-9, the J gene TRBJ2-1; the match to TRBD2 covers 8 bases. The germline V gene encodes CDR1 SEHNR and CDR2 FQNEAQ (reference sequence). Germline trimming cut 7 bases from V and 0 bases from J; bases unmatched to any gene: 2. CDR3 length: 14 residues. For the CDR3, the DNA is TGTGCCAGCACCGGGACTAGCTCCTACAATGAGCAGTTCTTC. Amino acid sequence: CASTGTSSYNEQFF.

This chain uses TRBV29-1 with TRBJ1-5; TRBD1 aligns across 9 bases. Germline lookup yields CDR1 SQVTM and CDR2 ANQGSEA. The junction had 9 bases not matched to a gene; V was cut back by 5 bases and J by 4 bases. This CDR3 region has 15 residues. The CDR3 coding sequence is TGCAGCGTTTCGGACAGGGGTTTAGGAAATCAGCCCCAGCATTTT. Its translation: CSVSDRGLGNQPQHF.

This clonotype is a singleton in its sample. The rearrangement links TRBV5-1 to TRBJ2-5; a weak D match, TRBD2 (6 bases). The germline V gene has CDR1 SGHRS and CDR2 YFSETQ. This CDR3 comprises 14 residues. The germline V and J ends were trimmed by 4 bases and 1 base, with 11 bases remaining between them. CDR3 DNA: TGCGCCAGCAGCGAGGGGACTGGCCAAGAGACCCAGTACTTC. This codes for CASSEGTGQETQYF.

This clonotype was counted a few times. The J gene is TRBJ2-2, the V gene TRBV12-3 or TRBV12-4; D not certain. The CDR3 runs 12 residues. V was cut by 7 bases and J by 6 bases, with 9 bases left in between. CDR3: CASTFGSGELFF. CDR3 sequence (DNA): TGTGCCAGCACCTTCGGGTCCGGGGAGCTGTTTTTT.

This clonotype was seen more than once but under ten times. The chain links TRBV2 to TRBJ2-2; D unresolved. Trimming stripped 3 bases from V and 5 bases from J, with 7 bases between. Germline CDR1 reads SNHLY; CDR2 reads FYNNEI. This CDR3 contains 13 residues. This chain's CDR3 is CASSDRETGELFF. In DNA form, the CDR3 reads TGTGCCAGCAGTGACAGAGAGACCGGGGAGCTGTTTTTT. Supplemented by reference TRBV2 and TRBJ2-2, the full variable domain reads EPEVTQTPSHQVTQMGQEVILRCVPISNHLYFYWYRQILGQKVEFLVSFYNNEISEKSEIFDDQFSVERPDGSNFTLKIRSTKLEDSAMYFCASSDRETGELFFGEGSRLTVL.

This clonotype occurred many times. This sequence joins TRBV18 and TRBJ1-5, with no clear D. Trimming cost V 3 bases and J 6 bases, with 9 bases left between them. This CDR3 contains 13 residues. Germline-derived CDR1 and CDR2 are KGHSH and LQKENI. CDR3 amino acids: CASSPGFLQPQHF. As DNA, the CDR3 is TGTGCCAGCTCACCTGGGTTTCTTCAGCCCCAGCATTTT.

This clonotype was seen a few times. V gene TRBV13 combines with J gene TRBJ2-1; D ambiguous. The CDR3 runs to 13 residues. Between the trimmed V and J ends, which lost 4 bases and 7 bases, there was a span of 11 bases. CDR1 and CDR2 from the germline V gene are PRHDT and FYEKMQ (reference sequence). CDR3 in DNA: TGTGCCAGCAGCTCCGGAAACGGGAATGAGCAGTTCTTC. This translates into CASSSGNGNEQFF.